These 26 T cell receptor beta chains share one sample of origin, sequenced in a study of shared clonotypes between healthy human individuals. Measured with immunoSEQ multiplex PCR; TCRdb has only the in-frame clones, and not every one. Of 950,000 to 1,200,000 clones in the sample, 70% to 80% are singletons; the top ten hold 0.89%. The sequencing sample was made of memory CD4+ T cells from PBMCs. The subset: CD45RA-negative fraction. These receptors were collected from a man aged 18 to 35 in good health. Some clones in this sample may be carry-over from other donors' samples.

As for this clone: The identical CDR3 is also encoded by other nucleotide sequences in the sample. V is TRBV2 and J is TRBJ2-3; the D is unclear. V shed 4 bases and J shed 4 bases, with 3 bases lying between them. Germline V gives CDR1 SNHLY, CDR2 FYNNEI. This CDR3 has 11 amino acids. CDR3 region: CASSAADTQYF. The CDR3 region has the DNA TGTGCCAGCAGTGCAGCAGATACGCAGTATTTT.

Only one count was recorded for this clone. V usage is TRBV25-1 and J usage is TRBJ2-5; no clear D gene. Looked up from germline, CDR1 is MGHDK and CDR2 is SYGVNS. Trimming took 8 bases from V and 4 from J, leaving 8 bases between them. The CDR3 consists of 11 residues. The CDR3: CASAERETQYF. The DNA of the CDR3 is TGTGCCAGCGCCGAGAGAGAGACCCAGTACTTC.

The chain has TRBV6-8 and TRBJ2-1, with D perhaps matching TRBD2 (6 bases). The V end lost 6 bases, the J end lost 9 bases, and 21 bases lay between the germline ends. The CDR3 is 15 residues long. Germline V CDR1 and CDR2: MNHGY, SAAAGT. CDR3 nucleotide sequence: TGTGCCAGCAGAGTCGCCCGGGAGAGGCTAGGTGAGCAGTTCTTC. Encoded protein: CASRVARERLGEQFF.

The gene calls are TRBV5-1 and TRBJ1-1, with 7 bases matching TRBD1. The CDR3 has 15 residues. The V and J ends lost 1 base and 1 base, in that order; junction bases with no gene match: 4. The germline V gene encodes CDR1 SGHRS and CDR2 YFSETQ. The CDR3 region is CASSLTGQRNTEAFF. CDR3 nucleotide sequence: TGCGCCAGCAGCTTGACGGGACAGAGGAACACTGAAGCTTTCTTT.

This chain links TRBV7-3 with TRBJ2-3; 8 positions agree with TRBD2. Per germline, CDR1 SGHTA and CDR2 FQGTGA. The CDR3 sequence is 14 residues long. The junction had 2 bases not matched to a gene; V was cut back by 3 bases and J by 3 bases. CDR3 sequence: CASSFGGRTDTQYF. The CDR3 bases are TGTGCCAGCAGCTTCGGCGGGAGGACAGATACGCAGTATTTT.

The chain uses TRBV7-2 and TRBJ2-5; the D gene could be TRBD1 or TRBD2 (7 bases each). V was clipped by 3 bases and J by 4 bases, with 15 bases between them. This CDR3 spans 15 amino acids. Germline CDR1 SGHTA, CDR2 FQGNSA. The chain's CDR3 is CASSFQGGGGETQYF. The CDR3 DNA reads as TGTGCCAGCAGCTTCCAGGGAGGGGGCGGAGAGACCCAGTACTTC.

This clone was seen a handful of times. J is TRBJ2-1 and V is TRBV21-1; TRBD1 was called by the table and not checked on the DNA. TRBV21-1 is given as a pseudogene. This CDR3 spans 15 amino acids. This CDR3 is CASSVPGQNYNEQFF. The DNA for the CDR3 is TGTGCCAGCAGCGTCCCAGGACAGAACTACAATGAGCAGTTCTTC.

The chain combines TRBV5-6 with TRBJ2-5; 9 bases align to TRBD1. The length of the CDR3 is 15 residues. Trimming removed 3 bases from V and 5 bases from J; junction bases left unmatched: 8. Per the germline V gene, CDR1 is SGHDT and CDR2 is YYEEEE. The CDR3 is CASSSTGGAVETQYF. The CDR3 nucleotides are TGTGCCAGCAGCTCCACAGGGGGCGCGGTGGAGACCCAGTACTTC. Full variable domain (rest looked up from reference TRBV5-6 and TRBJ2-5): DAGVTQSPTHLIKTRGQQVTLRCSPKSGHDTVSWYQQALGQGPQFIFQYYEEEERQRGNFPDRFSGHQFPNYSSELNVNALLLGDSALYLCASSSTGGAVETQYFGPGTRLLVL.

The rearrangement links TRBV4-2 to TRBJ2-1, with D unresolved. This CDR3 region has 14 residues. Trimming took 4 bases from V and 2 from J, leaving 9 bases between them. CDR1 and CDR2 (germline): LGHNA, YNFKEQ. This chain's CDR3 is CASSLSGTYNEQFF. In nucleotides, the CDR3 is TGTGCCAGCAGCCTTTCCGGTACCTACAATGAGCAGTTCTTC.

A remark on this clone: A much bigger clone sits one base away, suggesting this may be a read error. The identical CDR3 is also encoded by other nucleotide sequences in the sample. The CDR3 is CASSSGQPNTEAFF. The DNA of the CDR3 is TGCGCCAGCAGCTCCGGACAGCCGAACACTGAAGCTTTCTTT. The chain employs TRBV5-1 and TRBJ1-1; D possibly corresponds to TRBD1 (6 bases). The CDR3 covers 14 residues. Trimming stripped 3 bases from V and 1 base from J, with 10 bases between. CDR1 is SGHRS and CDR2 is YFSETQ in the germline V gene.

V usage is TRBV28 and J usage is TRBJ2-5, with 14 bases aligning to TRBD2. V gave up 4 bases and J gave up 2 bases; unmatched junction bases: 3. This CDR3 spans 16 amino acids. Germline lookup yields CDR1 MDHEN and CDR2 SYDVKM. The CDR3 DNA reads TGTGCCAGCAGTTGGGGGACTAGCGGGAGACAAGAGACCCAGTACTTC. This sequence encodes CASSWGTSGRQETQYF.

This rearrangement joins TRBV7-9 to TRBJ2-5; TRBD1 might be the D (8 bases). The CDR3 extends over 17 amino acids. Germline lookup yields CDR1 SEHNR and CDR2 FQNEAQ (reference sequence). Trimming took 4 bases from V and 4 from J, leaving 22 bases between them. The CDR3 sequence is CASSSFPRTGRAETQYF. CDR3 coding DNA: TGTGCCAGCAGCTCTTTCCCTAGGACAGGGAGGGCAGAGACCCAGTACTTC.

The J gene is TRBJ2-7, the V gene TRBV6-5, with 7 bases matching TRBD2. This CDR3 is built from 13 residues. Germline V CDR1 and CDR2: MNHEY, SVGAGI. V gave up 5 bases and J gave up 3 bases; unmatched junction bases: 4. CDR3 bases: TGTGCCAGCAGTCTGGGGGGGAGCTACGAGCAGTACTTC. Its translation is CASSLGGSYEQYF.

This chain links TRBV2 with TRBJ1-2; D gene unclear. The CDR3 is made up of 13 amino acids. V was shortened by 3 bases and J by 6 bases, with 11 bases between the two germline ends. Per the germline V gene, CDR1 is SNHLY and CDR2 is FYNNEI. The CDR3 DNA is TGTGCCAGCAGTGAGCCCCAGTTACATGGCTACACCTTC. Its translation: CASSEPQLHGYTF.

The chain's CDR3 is CASSLGGGLNTEAFF. For the CDR3, the DNA is TGTGCCAGCAGTTTAGGGGGGGGTTTGAACACTGAAGCTTTCTTT. This chain joins TRBV28 and TRBJ1-1; a weak D match, TRBD1 (5 bases). V dropped 2 bases and J dropped 0 bases, with 10 bases sitting between them. The CDR3 has 15 amino acids. From germline, CDR1 is MDHEN and CDR2 SYDVKM. Using reference TRBV28 and TRBJ1-1 for the parts outside the CDR3, the full variable domain is DVKVTQSSRYLVKRTGEKVFLECVQDMDHENMFWYRQDPGLGLRLIYFSYDVKMKEKGDIPEGYSVSREKKERFSLILESASTNQTSMYLCASSLGGGLNTEAFFGQGTRLTVV.

J is TRBJ2-7 and V is TRBV5-1; D is possibly TRBD1 or TRBD2 (6 bases each). Looked up from germline, CDR1 is SGHRS and CDR2 is YFSETQ. The V gene lost 4 bases and the J gene lost 3 bases, with 14 bases spanning the gap. The CDR3 spans 14 residues. The CDR3 DNA sequence: TGCGCCAGCAGCAGGGGGGAGAGTATCTACGAGCAGTACTTC. This translates into CASSRGESIYEQYF.

The chain employs TRBV7-8 and TRBJ2-5; 9 nucleotides align to TRBD1. Germline values: CDR1 SGHVS, CDR2 FQNEAQ. The J segment lost 0 bases and the V segment lost 5 bases, leaving 10 bases of the junction unmatched. This CDR3 spans 17 amino acids. This CDR3 reads CASSKDRTGAHQETQYF. The CDR3 DNA is TGTGCCAGCAGCAAAGACCGGACAGGGGCCCACCAAGAGACCCAGTACTTC.

CDR3 residues: CAGRTAGGYTF. The CDR3 region has the DNA TGTGCCGGGCGGACCGCTGGTGGCTACACCTTC. This rearrangement joins TRBV6-6 to TRBJ1-2; D not resolved. V lost 11 bases and J 7 bases, leaving 14 bases between the germline ends. The CDR3 sequence is 11 residues long. CDR1 is MNHNY, CDR2 SVGAGI, per germline (reference sequence).

The rearrangement joins TRBV11-2 to TRBJ2-3, with 10 positions matching TRBD1. From germline, CDR1 is SGHAT and CDR2 FQNNGV. Losses at the gene ends were 5 bases for V and 2 bases for J; bases not matched to a gene: 4. The CDR3 sequence is 15 residues long. The CDR3, as DNA: TGTGCCAGCAGCCCGGGGACAGGGGCCACAGATACGCAGTATTTT. As protein: CASSPGTGATDTQYF.

The rearrangement links TRBV19 to TRBJ1-3, with D perhaps TRBD1 (5 bases). The CDR3 is 17 amino acids. Trimming pared 7 bases from V and 0 bases from J, leaving 19 bases between. Germline V gene sequence: CDR1 LNHDA, CDR2 SQIVND (reference sequence). Here the CDR3 reads CASTPPSGRYSGNTIYF. CDR3 coding DNA: TGTGCCAGTACCCCCCCCTCAGGGCGCTACTCTGGAAACACCATATATTTT.

The J gene is TRBJ2-7, the V gene TRBV27; D is unresolved. This CDR3 is 14 amino acids long. Per the germline V gene, CDR1 is MNHEY and CDR2 is SMNVEV (reference sequence). Trimming took 5 bases from V and 7 from J, leaving 18 bases between them. The CDR3 sequence is CASSTYPGHREQYF. The CDR3 DNA is TGTGCCAGCAGTACCTACCCGGGCCATCGAGAGCAGTACTTC.

The rearrangement links TRBV11-2 to TRBJ1-2; D not certain. Germline V CDR1 and CDR2: SGHAT, FQNNGV. V was clipped by 1 base and J by 7 bases, with 16 bases between them. The CDR3 has 15 amino acids. CDR3 bases: TGTGCCAGCAGCTTAGGGGATGGCAGTCGCAGTGGCTACACCTTC. This translates into CASSLGDGSRSGYTF.

This chain joins TRBV5-1 and TRBJ1-2; possible D gene TRBD1, 5 bases. Trimming took off 0 bases at V and 9 bases at J, with 15 bases between the two ends. The CDR3 covers 14 residues. From germline, CDR1 is SGHRS and CDR2 YFSETQ. CDR3 DNA sequence: TGCGCCAGCAGCTTGGAGACCGCAGGGAACCGCTACACCTTC. It specifies CASSLETAGNRYTF. Complete variable domain (other parts from reference TRBV5-1 and TRBJ1-2): KAGVTQTPRYLIKTRGQQVTLSCSPISGHRSVSWYQQTPGQGLQFLFEYFSETQRNKGNFPGRFSGRQFSNSRSEMNVSTLELGDSALYLCASSLETAGNRYTFGSGTRLTVV.

This chain joins TRBV18 and TRBJ2-7; the match to TRBD1 covers 8 bases. This CDR3 is 12 amino acids long. CDR1 KGHSH and CDR2 LQKENI come from the germline V gene. J gave up 5 bases and V 6 bases, and 3 bases lay outside the gene matches. CDR3 nucleotides: TGTGCCAGCTCGGACAGGGTCGACGAGCAGTACTTC. Translating gives CASSDRVDEQYF.

The chain joins TRBV4-1 to TRBJ1-2, with 7 nucleotides matching TRBD1. The germline V gene encodes CDR1 MGHRA and CDR2 YSYEKL. Germline trimming cut 5 bases from V and 8 bases from J; bases unmatched to any gene: 5. CDR3 size: 12 residues. The CDR3 nucleotides are TGCGCCAGCAGCAAGGGGGCGCGAGGCTACACCTTC. It yields the protein CASSKGARGYTF.

The chain links TRBV7-2 to TRBJ2-3; D unclear. Per germline, CDR1 SGHTA and CDR2 FQGNSA. The CDR3 length is 13 residues. Trimming removed 3 bases at V and 4 bases at J, with 8 bases between. As DNA, the CDR3 is TGTGCCAGCAGCTTCGGACCGCCAGATACGCAGTATTTT. This gives the protein CASSFGPPDTQYF.